The sequence of this T cell receptor beta chain was determined in a study of blood T cell repertoires in COVID-19. Turning to the study itself: Samples of COVID-19 (acute and convalescent) were obtained from the United States, Italy and Spain. In each case, the material was cDNA or gDNA derived from T cells, B-cell-depleted T cells, or PBMCs.

Original processing methods: Reference gene primer amplification yielded estimated nucleated cell counts. Assay: immunoSEQ multiplex PCR; the TCRdb copy retains only in-frame clones and omits some. That table gives V, J and clone size, and the DNA gave D and trimming. The sample has 310,000 or so clones, more than 85% seen once. J lost 5 bases, V lost 5 bases, and 16 bases had no gene match. Germline V gives CDR1 SEHNR, CDR2 FQNEAQ (reference sequence). The CDR3 has 18 residues. Sequencing was performed on peripheral blood. The chain carries TRBV7-9 and TRBJ2-5, with 11 bases lining up with TRBD1. This receptor was taken from a woman aged 25 to 39 with COVID-19, enrolled during active disease. DNA of the CDR3: TGTGCCAGCAGCGCTCCTACCGTGGACAGGGGGCCAGAGGAGACCCAGTACTTC. It yields the protein CASSAPTVDRGPEETQYF.